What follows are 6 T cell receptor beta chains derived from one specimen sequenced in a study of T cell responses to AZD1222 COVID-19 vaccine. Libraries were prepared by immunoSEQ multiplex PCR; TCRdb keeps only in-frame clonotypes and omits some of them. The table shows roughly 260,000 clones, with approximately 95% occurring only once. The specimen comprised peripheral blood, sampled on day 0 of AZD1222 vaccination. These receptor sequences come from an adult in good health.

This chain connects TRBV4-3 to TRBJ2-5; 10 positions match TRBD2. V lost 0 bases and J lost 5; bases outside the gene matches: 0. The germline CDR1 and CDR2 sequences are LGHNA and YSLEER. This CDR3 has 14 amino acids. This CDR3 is CASSQELAGETQYF. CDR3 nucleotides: TGCGCCAGCAGCCAAGAACTAGCGGGGGAGACCCAGTACTTC.

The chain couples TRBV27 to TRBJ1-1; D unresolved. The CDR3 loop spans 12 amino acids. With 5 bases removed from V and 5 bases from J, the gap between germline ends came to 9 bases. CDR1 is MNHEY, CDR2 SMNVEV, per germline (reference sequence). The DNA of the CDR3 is TGTGCCAGCAGTCGGAGAGGTACTGAAGCTTTCTTT. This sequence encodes CASSRRGTEAFF.

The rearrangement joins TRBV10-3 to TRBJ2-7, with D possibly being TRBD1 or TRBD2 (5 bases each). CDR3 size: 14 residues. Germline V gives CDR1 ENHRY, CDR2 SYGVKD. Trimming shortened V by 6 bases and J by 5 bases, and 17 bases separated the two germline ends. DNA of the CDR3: TGTGCCATCAGAACAGGAAGTAAGGAGGACGAGCAGTACTTC. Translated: CAIRTGSKEDEQYF.

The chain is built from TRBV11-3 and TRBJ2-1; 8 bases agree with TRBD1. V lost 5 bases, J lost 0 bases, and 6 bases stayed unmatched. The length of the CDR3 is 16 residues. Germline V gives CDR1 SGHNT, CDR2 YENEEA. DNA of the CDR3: TGTGCCAGCAGCCAGGGGGCACATAGCTCCTACAATGAGCAGTTCTTC. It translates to CASSQGAHSSYNEQFF.

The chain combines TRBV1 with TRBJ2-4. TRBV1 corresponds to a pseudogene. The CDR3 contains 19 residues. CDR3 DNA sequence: TGCACCTCCCAACCGGACAGACCGGACCAGGTGCGGGGCAAAAACATTCAGTACTTC. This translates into CTSQPDRPDQVRGKNIQYF.

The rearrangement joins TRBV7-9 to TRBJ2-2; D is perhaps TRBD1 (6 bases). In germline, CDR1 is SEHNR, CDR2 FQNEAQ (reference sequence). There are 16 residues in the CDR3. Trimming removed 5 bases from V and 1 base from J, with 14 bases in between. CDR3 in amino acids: CASSPDSFLNTGELFF. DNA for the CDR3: TGTGCCAGCAGCCCGGACAGCTTTTTGAACACCGGGGAGCTGTTTTTT.